Presented here are 27 T cell receptor beta chains from one specimen sequenced in a study of blood T cell repertoires in COVID-19. Clones were sequenced by immunoSEQ multiplex PCR, and TCRdb holds only the in-frame ones, with some missing. Of fewer than 90,000 clones in the sample, less than 80% were seen once. Sequenced input: peripheral blood. The receptors were gathered from a woman older than 75 with acute or convalescent COVID-19.

The chain recombines TRBV9 with TRBJ2-2, with TRBD2 matching 9 bases. V shed 4 bases, J shed 4 bases, and the junction held 8 bases outside the gene matches. The V gene's germline CDR1 is SGDLS and CDR2 YYNGEE. The CDR3 loop spans 16 amino acids. Written as DNA, the CDR3 is TGTGCCAGCAGCTCAAGGAGCGGGGGGTCCACCGGGGAGCTGTTTTTT. It specifies CASSSRSGGSTGELFF. The full variable domain, with the rest looked up from reference TRBV9 and TRBJ2-2, is DSGVTQTPKHLITATGQRVTLRCSPRSGDLSVYWYQQSLDQGLQFLIQYYNGEERAKGNILERFSAQQFPDLHSELNLSSLELGDSALYFCASSSRSGGSTGELFFGEGSRLTVL.

This chain joins TRBV2 and TRBJ2-3; possibly TRBD2 for D (6 bases). The CDR3 length is 14 residues. The germline V gene has CDR1 SNHLY and CDR2 FYNNEI. V dropped 1 base and J dropped 5 bases, with 10 bases sitting between them. DNA for the CDR3: TGTGCCAGCAGTGAAGGGGCGGGGTTAGATACGCAGTATTTT. Translated, it gives CASSEGAGLDTQYF.

DNA for the CDR3: TGTGCCACCAGTGCCGGATTTGAGCGGCAGTTCTTC. Its protein is CATSAGFERQFF. The rearrangement links TRBV24-1 to TRBJ2-1; D unresolved. The CDR3 contains 12 residues. The V gene lost 5 bases and the J gene lost 12 bases, with 13 bases spanning the gap. The V gene's germline CDR1 is KGHDR and CDR2 SFDVKD.

The gene calls are TRBV25-1 and TRBJ1-2; a weak D match, TRBD1 (6 bases). From germline, CDR1 is MGHDK and CDR2 SYGVNS. The CDR3 consists of 13 residues. Deletions cut 2 bases from V and 8 bases from J, with 12 bases between. The CDR3 protein is CASSEGGGVGYTF. The CDR3 coding sequence is TGTGCCAGCAGTGAAGGCGGGGGCGTGGGCTACACCTTC.

The chain combines TRBV29-1 with TRBJ1-2; maybe TRBD1 (5 bases). V was pared by 6 bases and J by 7 bases, with 15 bases between. CDR3 size: 12 residues. Germline CDR1 is SQVTM and CDR2 is ANQGSEA. The CDR3 sequence is CSVGQGLSGYTF. In DNA form, the CDR3 reads TGCAGCGTAGGCCAGGGTCTGAGTGGCTACACCTTC. The whole variable domain, remainder taken from reference TRBV29-1 and TRBJ1-2, is SAVISQKPSRDICQRGTSLTIQCQVDSQVTMMFWYRQQPGQSLTLIATANQGSEATYESGFVIDKFPISRPNLTFSTLTVSNMSPEDSSIYLCSVGQGLSGYTFGSGTRLTVV.

The V call is TRBV18, the J call TRBJ2-7; 9 nucleotides line up with TRBD2. Trimming removed 6 bases from V and 6 bases from J; junction bases left unmatched: 15. CDR1 is KGHSH and CDR2 is LQKENI in the germline V gene. The CDR3 extends over 16 amino acids. The CDR3 coding sequence is TGTGCCAGCTCGGCCCCCTTTAGCGGGGGCCGGGGCGAGCAGTACTTC. This translates into CASSAPFSGGRGEQYF.

The rearrangement uses TRBV5-1 and TRBJ1-4; no reliable D call. CDR3 length: 15 amino acids. The germline V gene has CDR1 SGHRS and CDR2 YFSETQ. Trimming removed 0 bases from V and 2 bases from J, with 8 bases in between. CDR3 sequence: CASSLDPGTNEKLFF. The CDR3 region has the DNA TGCGCCAGCAGCTTGGATCCGGGGACTAATGAAAAACTGTTTTTT.

This clone was observed a single time. The chain couples TRBV7-8 to TRBJ1-1; 9 nucleotides agree with TRBD1. The J segment lost 4 bases and the V segment lost 4 bases, leaving 4 bases of the junction unmatched. This CDR3 spans 14 amino acids. Germline CDR1 is SGHVS and CDR2 is FQNEAQ. The DNA of the CDR3 is TGTGCCAGCAGCTACCGGGACAGGGTCACTGAAGCTTTCTTT. Translation: CASSYRDRVTEAFF. Complete variable domain (other parts from reference TRBV7-8 and TRBJ1-1): GAGVSQSPRYKVAKRGQDVALRCDPISGHVSLFWYQQALGQGPEFLTYFQNEAQLDKSGLPSDRFFAERPEGSVSTLKIQRTQQEDSAVYLCASSYRDRVTEAFFGQGTRLTVV.

The chain carries TRBV10-3 and TRBJ2-1; D is unresolved. V was trimmed by 3 bases and J by 7 bases, leaving 7 bases between them. CDR3 length: 12 amino acids. The V gene's germline CDR1 is ENHRY and CDR2 SYGVKD. For the CDR3, the DNA is TGTGCCATCAGTGAATTCGGGAATGAGCAGTTCTTC. Its translation is CAISEFGNEQFF.

The chain recombines TRBV30 with TRBJ1-6; D is undetermined. V was pared by 3 bases and J by 0 bases, with 6 bases between. The germline CDR1 and CDR2 sequences are GTSNPN and SVGIG (reference sequence). CDR3 length: 14 amino acids. In DNA form, the CDR3 reads TGTGCCTGGAGAGGGAGCTCCTATAATTCACCCCTCCACTTT. The encoded protein is CAWRGSSYNSPLHF.

V is TRBV5-1 and J is TRBJ2-2; D call uncertain. The CDR3 loop spans 16 amino acids. The V gene's germline CDR1 is SGHRS and CDR2 YFSETQ. Trimming shortened V by 0 bases and J by 0 bases, and 9 bases separated the two germline ends. In DNA, the CDR3 is TGCGCCAGCAGCTTGGGCGGCGGCCCGAACACCGGGGAGCTGTTTTTT. As protein: CASSLGGGPNTGELFF.

The chain joins TRBV29-1 to TRBJ1-1; weak D call: TRBD1 (6 bases). This CDR3 contains 11 residues. Trimming removed 7 bases from V and 5 bases from J, with 11 bases in between. Germline CDR1 and CDR2: SQVTM and ANQGSEA. In DNA form, the CDR3 reads TGCAGCGCTGACAGGACAACTGAAGCTTTCTTT. This translates into CSADRTTEAFF.

V and J are TRBV5-4 and TRBJ2-1; no clear D gene. Germline values: CDR1 SGHNT, CDR2 YYREEE (reference sequence). The CDR3 totals 13 residues. Trimming stripped 0 bases from V and 10 bases from J, with 11 bases between. CDR3 sequence reads: CASSLATQTEQFF. In DNA form, the CDR3 reads TGTGCCAGCAGCTTGGCCACACAGACAGAGCAGTTCTTC. Together with reference TRBV5-4 and TRBJ2-1, the CDR3 gives the full variable domain: ETGVTQSPTHLIKTRGQQVTLRCSSQSGHNTVSWYQQALGQGPQFIFQYYREEENGRGNFPPRFSGLQFPNYSSELNVNALELDDSALYLCASSLATQTEQFFGPGTRLTVL.

V gene TRBV27 combines with J gene TRBJ2-3; possible D gene TRBD1, 5 bases. V was trimmed by 7 bases and J by 4 bases, leaving 15 bases between them. Germline lookup yields CDR1 MNHEY and CDR2 SMNVEV (reference sequence). This CDR3 is built from 14 residues. The CDR3 nucleotides read TGTGCCAGCACTTCTAACAGGTTAGCAGATACGCAGTATTTT. It encodes CASTSNRLADTQYF.

This rearrangement joins TRBV28 to TRBJ1-5; maybe TRBD1 (5 bases). The CDR3 consists of 19 residues. Germline V gene data show CDR1 as MDHEN and CDR2 as SYDVKM. The germline V and J ends were trimmed by 2 bases and 0 bases, with 20 bases remaining between them. The CDR3 sequence is CASSLGRGTLSYSNQPQHF. The CDR3 nucleotides are TGTGCCAGCAGTTTAGGTAGGGGAACCTTATCATATAGCAATCAGCCCCAGCATTTT.

This clone was picked up a small number of times. V usage is TRBV7-2 and J usage is TRBJ1-1, with 7 nucleotides matching TRBD1. V trimming: 5 bases; J trimming: 0 bases; junction bases outside the gene matches: 6. The V gene's germline CDR1 is SGHTA and CDR2 FQGNSA. The CDR3 spans 15 residues. The CDR3 sequence is CASSGVQGLNTEAFF. CDR3 DNA sequence: TGTGCCAGCAGCGGAGTACAGGGGCTGAACACTGAAGCTTTCTTT.

This chain connects TRBV6-5 to TRBJ1-3; a weak D match, TRBD1 (5 bases). V was cut by 4 bases and J by 1 base, with 11 bases left in between. The CDR3 consists of 15 residues. Germline CDR1 is MNHEY and CDR2 is SVGAGI. The CDR3, as DNA: TGTGCCAGCAGTTCCCCCGGGGGGTCTGGAAACACCATATATTTT. Residues: CASSSPGGSGNTIYF.

This clone was found once. The chain links TRBV29-1 to TRBJ2-1, with D tentatively TRBD1 or TRBD2 (5 bases each). This CDR3 spans 14 amino acids. Between the trimmed V and J ends, which lost 7 bases and 5 bases, there was a span of 18 bases. Germline V lookup: CDR1 SQVTM, CDR2 ANQGSEA. In DNA, the CDR3 is TGCAGCGCGGGATGGGGCCTGGGAAACAATGAGCAGTTCTTC. The encoded protein is CSAGWGLGNNEQFF.

This chain joins TRBV27 and TRBJ2-1; unclear D gene. Trimming stripped 3 bases from V and 2 bases from J, with 11 bases between. Per the germline V gene, CDR1 is MNHEY and CDR2 is SMNVEV (reference sequence). This CDR3 comprises 15 residues. In DNA, the CDR3 is TGTGCCAGCAGTTTTGGCAGGAACACCTACAATGAGCAGTTCTTC. Translated, it gives CASSFGRNTYNEQFF.

The rearrangement links TRBV7-3 to TRBJ2-3; D may be TRBD2 (6 bases). The CDR3 has 15 amino acids. CDR1 SGHTA and CDR2 FQGTGA come from the germline V gene. Trimming removed 4 bases at V and 3 bases at J, with 14 bases between. This chain's CDR3 is CASSSSGLGTDTQYF. CDR3 coding DNA: TGTGCCAGCAGCTCATCGGGACTCGGAACAGATACGCAGTATTTT.

This clone appeared a few times. The V and J genes are TRBV6-5 and TRBJ1-1; weak D call: TRBD1 (6 bases). The CDR3 is 13 amino acids. Germline CDR1 MNHEY, CDR2 SVGAGI. V was cut by 6 bases and J by 4 bases, with 12 bases left in between. The CDR3 sequence: CASRQQGPTEAFF. CDR3 nucleotide sequence: TGTGCCAGCAGGCAACAGGGTCCCACTGAAGCTTTCTTT.

This chain uses TRBV7-2 with TRBJ1-2; D is undetermined. V was trimmed by 1 base and J by 8 bases, leaving 14 bases between them. The length of the CDR3 is 14 residues. CDR1 and CDR2 from the germline V gene are SGHTA and FQGNSA. The CDR3 reads CASSLGAGSGGYTF. The CDR3 bases are TGTGCCAGCAGCTTAGGGGCGGGGTCGGGCGGCTACACCTTC.

This clone was detected only a few times. J is TRBJ2-5 and V is TRBV2; 7 bases match TRBD1. With V trimmed by 6 bases and J by 2 bases, 3 bases remained unmatched. From germline, CDR1 is SNHLY and CDR2 FYNNEI. The CDR3 has 13 residues. The CDR3 bases are TGTGCCAGCAGGACAGGGCTACAAGAGACCCAGTACTTC. It encodes CASRTGLQETQYF. Full variable domain (rest looked up from reference TRBV2 and TRBJ2-5): EPEVTQTPSHQVTQMGQEVILRCVPISNHLYFYWYRQILGQKVEFLVSFYNNEISEKSEIFDDQFSVERPDGSNFTLKIRSTKLEDSAMYFCASRTGLQETQYFGPGTRLLVL.

V usage is TRBV18 and J usage is TRBJ2-7, with 8 bases aligning to TRBD1. V was clipped by 4 bases and J by 0 bases; unmatched bases: 5. The CDR3 totals 15 residues. Germline CDR1 KGHSH, CDR2 LQKENI. The CDR3, as DNA: TGTGCCAGCTCACTGGGACAGGCGAGCTCCTACGAGCAGTACTTC. It yields the protein CASSLGQASSYEQYF.

V and J are TRBV10-3 and TRBJ2-7; 7 bases match TRBD1. Germline assignment: CDR1 ENHRY and CDR2 SYGVKD. V lost 6 bases to trimming and J lost 7 bases; unmatched junction nucleotides: 15. This CDR3 region has 15 residues. The CDR3 loop is CAIRRGRDSSREQYF. Here the CDR3 DNA reads TGTGCCATCAGGAGAGGACGGGACAGCTCTAGGGAGCAGTACTTC.

The V gene is TRBV7-2, the J gene TRBJ2-5, with D possibly TRBD1 on 6 matching bases. Germline V gives CDR1 SGHTA, CDR2 FQGNSA. Trimming removed 2 bases from V and 2 bases from J, with 9 bases in between. This CDR3 comprises 14 residues. CDR3 in DNA: TGTGCCAGCAGCTTATACGGACAGCAAGAGACCCAGTACTTC. Protein sequence: CASSLYGQQETQYF.

The rearrangement uses TRBV15 and TRBJ1-6; TRBD1 is a possible D gene (5 bases). V shed 0 bases and J shed 9 bases, with 9 bases lying between them. The germline V gene has CDR1 LNHNV and CDR2 YYDKDF (reference sequence). This CDR3 region has 14 residues. CDR3 DNA: TGTGCCACCAGCAGAGACCGGGGGGGTTCACCCCTCCACTTT. This codes for CATSRDRGGSPLHF.